This T cell receptor beta chain stems from a study of T-cell reconstitution after alpha-beta-depleted transplantation in children. Findings and limits, study-wide: High day-60 TCRbeta diversity in some patients came from surviving recipient T cells and thymic progenitors.

The sample holds many counts of this clonotype. What it recognizes is unknown. Between the trimmed V and J ends, which lost 2 bases and 8 bases, there was a span of 13 bases. CDR1 and CDR2 from the germline V gene are MDHEN and SYDVKM. CDR3 length: 14 residues. TCRbeta library preparation incorporated unique molecular identifiers. TCRdb independently ran MiXCR on the PCR reads; one entry per CDR3 protein. The repertoire has over 400,000 distinct CDR3 sequences, around two fifths of them found once; the top ten carry around a quarter. The chain has TRBV28 and TRBJ1-3, with D tentatively TRBD1 (6 bases). The starting material was PBMCs, obtained before TCRalphabeta/CD19-depleted stem cell transplant. The receptor's source is a girl aged 2-15 years with aplastic anemia, due to receive a stem cell transplant. The CDR3 is CASSLGRGADTIYF. CDR3 nucleotide sequence: TGTGCCAGCAGTTTAGGTCGGGGGGCGGACACCATATATTTT.